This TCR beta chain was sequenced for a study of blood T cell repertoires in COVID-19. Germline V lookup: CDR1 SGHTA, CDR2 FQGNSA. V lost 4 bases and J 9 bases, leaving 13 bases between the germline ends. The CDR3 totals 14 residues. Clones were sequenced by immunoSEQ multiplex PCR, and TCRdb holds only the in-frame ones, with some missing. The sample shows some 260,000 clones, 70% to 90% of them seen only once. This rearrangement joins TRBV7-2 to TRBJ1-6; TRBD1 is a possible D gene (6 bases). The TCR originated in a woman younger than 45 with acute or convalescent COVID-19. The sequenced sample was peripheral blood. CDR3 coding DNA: TGTGCCAGCAGCTCCCACAGGGCGGGTTCACCCCTCCACTTT. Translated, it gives CASSSHRAGSPLHF.